These T cell receptor beta chains were read from a single sample in a study of OX40 agonist ivuxolimab in advanced cancers. Sequenced by immunoSEQ multiplex PCR; TCRdb stores in-frame clones only, minus some. The sample records approximately 74,000 clones, over 80% being singletons. The source material was CD4+ or CD8+ T cells sorted from blood, sampled in a trial of the OX40 agonist ivuxolimab. These receptors were obtained from an adult with an advanced solid tumor such as melanoma, head and neck, liver or kidney cancer. The CDR3 runs from the conserved cysteine through the conserved F or W. The D gene is left open where the match is weak. For some rows the clone size is stated as once, few or many, or as a class when expanded; others skip it.

abundance: .
d_gene: .
v_gene: TRBV19
j_gene: TRBJ1-2
CDR3aa: CASNQERGGDYGYTF
CDR3nt: TGTGCCAGTAATCAGGAGAGAGGGGGAGACTATGGCTACACCTTC

abundance: .
d_gene: .
v_gene: TRBV19
j_gene: TRBJ2-5
CDR3aa: CASSTGEVWETQYF
CDR3nt: TGTGCCAGTAGTACGGGGGAAGTATGGGAGACCCAGTACTTC

abundance: once
d_gene: .
v_gene: TRBV28
j_gene: TRBJ1-1
CDR3aa: CASKGVIYTEAFF
CDR3nt: TGTGCCAGTAAGGGGGTCATTTACACTGAAGCTTTCTTT

abundance: .
d_gene: .
v_gene: TRBV4-1
j_gene: TRBJ2-1
CDR3aa: CASSQGPVHSYNEQFF
CDR3nt: TGCGCCAGCAGCCAAGGGCCAGTCCACTCCTACAATGAGCAGTTCTTC

abundance: .
d_gene: .
v_gene: TRBV28
j_gene: TRBJ2-1
CDR3aa: CASSSAGVRAEQFF
CDR3nt: TGTGCCAGCAGTTCCGCCGGGGTAAGGGCCGAGCAGTTCTTC

abundance: .
d_gene: .
v_gene: TRBV7-2
j_gene: TRBJ1-1
CDR3aa: CASSFLSGTNTEAFF
CDR3nt: TGTGCCAGCAGCTTCCTCTCAGGGACAAACACTGAAGCTTTCTTT

abundance: .
d_gene: .
v_gene: TRBV6-1
j_gene: TRBJ2-1
CDR3aa: CASILGPVNEQFF
CDR3nt: TGTGCCAGCATCCTGGGGCCAGTCAATGAGCAGTTCTTC

abundance: .
d_gene: TRBD2
v_gene: TRBV4-3
j_gene: TRBJ2-3
CDR3aa: CASSQDLVAGFTDTQYF
CDR3nt: TGCGCCAGCAGCCAAGACCTGGTAGCGGGGTTCACAGATACGCAGTATTTT

abundance: .
d_gene: TRBD1
v_gene: TRBV6-5
j_gene: TRBJ2-5
CDR3aa: CASRPGTGGAETQYF
CDR3nt: TGTGCCAGCAGACCCGGGACAGGGGGCGCGGAGACCCAGTACTTC

abundance: .
d_gene: TRBD1
v_gene: TRBV28
j_gene: TRBJ1-4
CDR3aa: CASSLWGQGQTNEKLFF
CDR3nt: TGTGCCAGCAGTTTATGGGGACAGGGTCAGACTAATGAAAAACTGTTTTTT

abundance: .
d_gene: TRBD1
v_gene: TRBV5-1
j_gene: TRBJ1-1
CDR3aa: CASSRGTETEAFF
CDR3nt: TGCGCCAGCAGTCGGGGGACAGAGACTGAAGCTTTCTTT

abundance: .
d_gene: .
v_gene: TRBV6-6
j_gene: TRBJ1-5
CDR3aa: CASSYDQGQPQHF
CDR3nt: TGTGCCAGCAGTTACGATCAGGGGCAGCCCCAGCATTTT

abundance: once
d_gene: TRBD2
v_gene: TRBV18
j_gene: TRBJ2-1
CDR3aa: CASSPPGTSGEQFF
CDR3nt: TGTGCCAGCTCACCACCCGGGACTAGCGGTGAGCAGTTCTTC

abundance: .
d_gene: .
v_gene: TRBV5-1
j_gene: TRBJ1-1
CDR3aa: CASREQGSDTEAFF
CDR3nt: TGCGCCAGCCGGGAGCAGGGATCCGACACTGAAGCTTTCTTT

abundance: .
d_gene: .
v_gene: TRBV6-1
j_gene: TRBJ1-2
CDR3aa: CASSSGQDYGYTF
CDR3nt: TGTGCCAGCAGTAGCGGCCAGGACTATGGCTACACCTTC

abundance: .
d_gene: .
v_gene: TRBV10-3
j_gene: TRBJ2-5
CDR3aa: CAISEAGIQETQYF
CDR3nt: TGTGCCATCAGTGAAGCGGGTATCCAAGAGACCCAGTACTTC

abundance: .
d_gene: TRBD1
v_gene: TRBV7-9
j_gene: TRBJ2-2
CDR3aa: CASSPDREAGELFF
CDR3nt: TGTGCCAGCAGCCCGGACAGGGAGGCCGGGGAGCTGTTTTTT

abundance: .
d_gene: TRBD2
v_gene: TRBV29-1
j_gene: TRBJ2-1
CDR3aa: CSVERSSGRERQFF
CDR3nt: TGCAGCGTTGAAAGGTCTAGCGGGAGGGAGAGGCAGTTCTTC

abundance: .
d_gene: .
v_gene: TRBV11-2
j_gene: TRBJ1-2
CDR3aa: CASGRREGGYGYTF
CDR3nt: TGTGCCAGTGGACGGAGGGAAGGCGGATATGGCTACACCTTC

abundance: .
d_gene: .
v_gene: TRBV10-3
j_gene: TRBJ1-1
CDR3aa: CAISELDRNTEAFF
CDR3nt: TGTGCCATCAGTGAGTTAGACAGGAACACTGAAGCTTTCTTT

abundance: .
d_gene: TRBD2
v_gene: TRBV4-3
j_gene: TRBJ2-1
CDR3aa: CASSQDPGGYGLAGGNEQFF
CDR3nt: TGCGCCAGCAGCCAAGATCCAGGGGGCTATGGACTAGCGGGAGGAAATGAGCAGTTCTTC

abundance: .
d_gene: .
v_gene: TRBV5-1
j_gene: TRBJ2-1
CDR3aa: CASSLTDPFYNEQFF
CDR3nt: TGCGCCAGCAGCCTCACGGATCCCTTTTACAATGAGCAGTTCTTC

abundance: .
d_gene: .
v_gene: TRBV7-9
j_gene: TRBJ2-2
CDR3aa: CASSLASFTGELFF
CDR3nt: TGTGCCAGCAGCTTAGCGTCATTCACCGGGGAGCTGTTTTTT

abundance: .
d_gene: TRBD2
v_gene: TRBV7-2
j_gene: TRBJ2-5
CDR3aa: CASSLAPPLRLAGGQETQYF
CDR3nt: TGTGCCAGCAGCTTAGCCCCCCCCTTAAGACTAGCGGGGGGGCAAGAGACCCAGTACTTC

abundance: .
d_gene: TRBD2
v_gene: TRBV11-2
j_gene: TRBJ2-3
CDR3aa: CASSLGVSGRTDTQYF
CDR3nt: TGTGCCAGCAGCTTAGGGGTTAGCGGGCGCACAGATACGCAGTATTTT

abundance: .
d_gene: .
v_gene: TRBV7-3
j_gene: TRBJ2-2
CDR3aa: CASSSWGRQANTGELFF
CDR3nt: TGTGCCAGCAGCTCCTGGGGCCGGCAAGCGAACACCGGGGAGCTGTTTTTT

abundance: few
d_gene: TRBD1
v_gene: TRBV7-2
j_gene: TRBJ2-2
CDR3aa: CASSVPTGEDTGELFF
CDR3nt: TGTGCCAGCAGCGTCCCGACAGGGGAGGACACCGGGGAGCTGTTTTTT

abundance: .
d_gene: TRBD1
v_gene: TRBV19
j_gene: TRBJ1-2
CDR3aa: CASSPTGQWNNYGYTF
CDR3nt: TGTGCCAGTAGTCCTACGGGACAGTGGAATAACTATGGCTACACCTTC

abundance: .
d_gene: .
v_gene: TRBV5-1
j_gene: TRBJ2-5
CDR3aa: CASSLVGKETQYF
CDR3nt: TGCGCCAGCAGCTTGGTAGGGAAGGAGACCCAGTACTTC

abundance: .
d_gene: .
v_gene: TRBV6-1
j_gene: TRBJ2-1
CDR3aa: CASTTSLVISNEQFF
CDR3nt: TGTGCCAGCACCACCTCTCTAGTAATATCAAATGAGCAGTTCTTC

abundance: .
d_gene: .
v_gene: TRBV11-2
j_gene: TRBJ1-1
CDR3aa: CASSHRGGRNTEAFF
CDR3nt: TGTGCCAGCAGCCACCGTGGCGGCCGGAACACTGAAGCTTTCTTT

abundance: .
d_gene: TRBD1
v_gene: TRBV6-4
j_gene: TRBJ1-4
CDR3aa: CASNPPGGHHNEKLFF
CDR3nt: TGTGCCAGCAATCCCCCAGGGGGTCATCATAATGAAAAACTGTTTTTT

abundance: .
d_gene: .
v_gene: TRBV7-3
j_gene: TRBJ2-3
CDR3aa: CASSKGADTQYF
CDR3nt: TGTGCCAGCAGCAAGGGGGCAGATACGCAGTATTTT

abundance: few
d_gene: .
v_gene: TRBV2
j_gene: TRBJ1-2
CDR3aa: CASSERGLHGYTF
CDR3nt: TGTGCCAGCAGTGAAAGAGGTCTACATGGCTACACCTTC

abundance: .
d_gene: .
v_gene: TRBV29-1
j_gene: TRBJ2-7
CDR3aa: CSVVYGSPYEQYF
CDR3nt: TGCAGCGTTGTTTATGGGAGCCCCTACGAGCAGTACTTC

abundance: .
d_gene: .
v_gene: TRBV5-1
j_gene: TRBJ2-5
CDR3aa: CASNSPQGGETQYF
CDR3nt: TGCGCCAGCAACTCCCCCCAGGGGGGAGAGACCCAGTACTTC

abundance: once
d_gene: TRBD1
v_gene: TRBV27
j_gene: TRBJ1-1
CDR3aa: CASSDGQGGWTEAFF
CDR3nt: TGTGCCAGCAGTGATGGACAGGGCGGATGGACTGAAGCTTTCTTT

abundance: .
d_gene: .
v_gene: TRBV19
j_gene: TRBJ2-1
CDR3aa: CASSIDSYNEQFF
CDR3nt: TGTGCCAGTAGTATAGACTCCTACAATGAGCAGTTCTTC

abundance: .
d_gene: .
v_gene: TRBV2
j_gene: TRBJ1-5
CDR3aa: CASNSDINQPQHF
CDR3nt: TGTGCCAGCAATTCGGACATTAATCAGCCCCAGCATTTT

abundance: few
d_gene: .
v_gene: TRBV5-5
j_gene: TRBJ2-5
CDR3aa: CASSYPNSGGETQYF
CDR3nt: TGTGCCAGCAGCTACCCAAACTCCGGAGGGGAGACCCAGTACTTC

abundance: .
d_gene: TRBD1
v_gene: TRBV6-6
j_gene: TRBJ1-2
CDR3aa: CASRTGVRYGYTF
CDR3nt: TGTGCCAGCAGGACAGGGGTGAGGTATGGCTACACCTTC

abundance: .
d_gene: TRBD1
v_gene: TRBV28
j_gene: TRBJ1-5
CDR3aa: CASAGQGAVQPQHF
CDR3nt: TGTGCCAGCGCGGGACAGGGGGCGGTTCAGCCCCAGCATTTT

abundance: .
d_gene: .
v_gene: TRBV28
j_gene: TRBJ1-5
CDR3aa: CASAGVKVSNQPQHF
CDR3nt: TGTGCCAGCGCCGGGGTAAAAGTCAGCAATCAGCCCCAGCATTTT

abundance: .
d_gene: TRBD2
v_gene: TRBV15
j_gene: TRBJ2-1
CDR3aa: CATSRNGLAGGSEQFF
CDR3nt: TGTGCCACCAGCAGGAACGGACTAGCGGGAGGGAGTGAGCAGTTCTTC

abundance: .
d_gene: .
v_gene: TRBV7-2
j_gene: TRBJ2-7
CDR3aa: CASSLSGGRTYEQYF
CDR3nt: TGTGCCAGCAGCTTATCGGGGGGCCGGACATACGAGCAGTACTTC

abundance: .
d_gene: TRBD1
v_gene: TRBV18
j_gene: TRBJ2-3
CDR3aa: CASSPTGEDTQYF
CDR3nt: TGTGCCAGCTCACCAACAGGGGAAGATACGCAGTATTTT

abundance: .
d_gene: .
v_gene: TRBV30
j_gene: TRBJ2-5
CDR3aa: CAYRERETQYF
CDR3nt: TGTGCCTACAGGGAACGAGAGACCCAGTACTTC

abundance: .
d_gene: .
v_gene: TRBV9
j_gene: TRBJ2-6
CDR3aa: CASSVAGANVLTF
CDR3nt: TGTGCCAGCAGCGTAGCTGGGGCCAACGTCCTGACTTTC

abundance: .
d_gene: TRBD1
v_gene: TRBV28
j_gene: TRBJ1-6
CDR3aa: CASSLQRQGLSPLHF
CDR3nt: TGTGCCAGCAGTCTCCAACGACAGGGTCTATCACCCCTCCACTTT

abundance: .
d_gene: TRBD1
v_gene: TRBV29-1
j_gene: TRBJ2-7
CDR3aa: CSVGTGGSYEQYF
CDR3nt: TGCAGCGTCGGGACAGGGGGCTCCTACGAGCAGTACTTC

abundance: .
d_gene: .
v_gene: TRBV4-1
j_gene: TRBJ2-3
CDR3aa: CASRLAGGDTQYF
CDR3nt: TGCGCCAGCAGACTTGCCGGGGGCGATACGCAGTATTTT

abundance: .
d_gene: .
v_gene: TRBV5-8
j_gene: TRBJ1-3
CDR3aa: CASSLRLYGAGYGNTIYF
CDR3nt: TGTGCCAGCAGCTTGAGATTGTATGGGGCAGGGTACGGAAACACCATATATTTT

abundance: .
d_gene: .
v_gene: TRBV6-1
j_gene: TRBJ1-1
CDR3aa: CANAPQPGGTEAFF
CDR3nt: TGTGCCAACGCGCCCCAGCCGGGTGGCACTGAAGCTTTCTTT

abundance: .
d_gene: .
v_gene: TRBV27
j_gene: TRBJ1-1
CDR3aa: CASSSPPSVNTEAFF
CDR3nt: TGTGCCAGCAGTTCTCCCCCGTCAGTGAACACTGAAGCTTTCTTT

abundance: .
d_gene: TRBD1
v_gene: TRBV27
j_gene: TRBJ2-5
CDR3aa: CASRAMGQGWETQYF
CDR3nt: TGTGCCAGCAGGGCGATGGGACAGGGTTGGGAGACCCAGTACTTC

abundance: .
d_gene: TRBD2
v_gene: TRBV19
j_gene: TRBJ2-7
CDR3aa: CASSPQSLAGVSYEQYF
CDR3nt: TGTGCCAGTAGCCCCCAATCTCTAGCGGGAGTGTCCTACGAGCAGTACTTC

abundance: .
d_gene: .
v_gene: TRBV5-1
j_gene: TRBJ2-2
CDR3aa: CASSSDLLGSGELFF
CDR3nt: TGCGCCAGCAGCTCGGACCTGCTGGGGTCCGGGGAGCTGTTTTTT

abundance: .
d_gene: .
v_gene: TRBV5-6
j_gene: TRBJ2-1
CDR3aa: CASSDQGAYNEQFF
CDR3nt: TGTGCCAGCAGCGATCAAGGGGCGTACAATGAGCAGTTCTTC